A selection of T cell receptor beta chains follows, all from one sample in a study of blood T cell repertoires in COVID-19. Profiled with immunoSEQ multiplex PCR; TCRdb holds only in-frame clones, not every one. Here the sample spans around 130,000 clones, around 79% being singletons. Sequencing used peripheral blood. Receptors were obtained from a man older than 75 with acute or convalescent COVID-19. CDR3s include the opening cysteine and the closing phenylalanine or tryptophan. A D gene is named only where the DNA matches it firmly. Expanded clones are given a class, and other clones once, few, many or no size at all.

d_gene	abundance	v_gene	j_gene	CDR3nt	CDR3aa
TRBD2	NA	TRBV30	TRBJ2-7	TGTGCCTGGAGACCGACTAGCGGGGGAGCAATGACCTACGAGCAGTACTTC	CAWRPTSGGAMTYEQYF
TRBD1	NA	TRBV5-5	TRBJ2-2	TGTGCCAGCCACGACAGGGGGCTGGCCACCGGGGAGCTGTTTTTT	CASHDRGLATGELFF
NA	NA	TRBV7-2	TRBJ2-7	TGTGCCAGCAGCGCGGACAACTCCTACGAGCAGTACTTC	CASSADNSYEQYF
NA	NA	TRBV12-3/TRBV12-4	TRBJ2-7	TGTGCCAGCAGTTTATTGGCCAGCGAGCAGTACTTC	CASSLLASEQYF
NA	NA	TRBV19	TRBJ1-4	TGTGCCACCAGACGGGACATTCGCGAAAAACTGTTTTTT	CATRRDIREKLFF
TRBD1	NA	TRBV3-1/TRBV3-2	TRBJ2-3	TGTGCCAGCAGCCAAGCGGGACAGAGCACAGATACGCAGTATTTT	CASSQAGQSTDTQYF
NA	NA	TRBV4-2	TRBJ2-7	TGTGCCAGCAGCCAAGATGGGCCCTCCTACGAGCAGTACTTC	CASSQDGPSYEQYF
TRBD1	NA	TRBV9	TRBJ1-2	TGTGCCAGCAGCCCAAGGACAGGGGGCGCAAACTATGGCTACACCTTC	CASSPRTGGANYGYTF
NA	NA	TRBV5-1	TRBJ1-1	TGCGCCAGCAGCGCCTCAGGGGCCAGAAACACTGAAGCTTTCTTT	CASSASGARNTEAFF
TRBD2	NA	TRBV13	TRBJ2-6	TGTGCCAGCAGCTTAGGCCTCGGACTAGCGGGGGGGCCGGGAGATGGGGCCAACGTCCTGACTTTC	CASSLGLGLAGGPGDGANVLTF
NA	NA	TRBV4-1	TRBJ2-5	TGCGCCAGCAGCCAAGCCCCAGTAGAGACCCAGTACTTC	CASSQAPVETQYF
NA	NA	TRBV10-1	TRBJ1-1	TGCGCCAGCAGTCACAGGACAGAGAGCATGAACACTGAAGCTTTCTTT	CASSHRTESMNTEAFF
NA	NA	TRBV5-1	TRBJ2-2	TGCGCCAGCAGCTTGGAATCTACGCTAGTTCTGGGGGAGCTGTTTTTT	CASSLESTLVLGELFF
NA	few	TRBV11-2	TRBJ2-3	TGTGCCAGCAGTGGGAACAGGGGCACAGATACGCAGTATTTT	CASSGNRGTDTQYF
TRBD1	NA	TRBV4-2	TRBJ2-4	TGTGCCAGCAGCCAAGGAGGACAGGGTTTGAACATTCAGTACTTC	CASSQGGQGLNIQYF
TRBD2	few	TRBV4-1	TRBJ2-1	TGCGCCAGCAGCCTTACGACTAGCGGCAATGAGCAGTTCTTC	CASSLTTSGNEQFF
TRBD2	few	TRBV19	TRBJ2-5	TGTGCCAGTAGTACCGGCTCGGGGGGGCTGAGGCGAGAGACCCAGTACTTC	CASSTGSGGLRRETQYF
TRBD1	few	TRBV19	TRBJ1-1	TGTGCCAGTAGTCAGACAGGGGGTGAAGCTTTCTTT	CASSQTGGEAFF
NA	many	TRBV29-1	TRBJ2-7	TGCAGCGTTGTAAGACGTTCGAGGTACGAGCAGTACTTC	CSVVRRSRYEQYF
NA	few	TRBV9	TRBJ2-5	TGTGCCAGCAGCGCCCTCGGGACAAACCAAGAGACCCAGTACTTC	CASSALGTNQETQYF
NA	NA	TRBV7-9	TRBJ1-4	TGTGCCAGCACAAAGAGGAATCCTAATGAAAAACTGTTTTTT	CASTKRNPNEKLFF
NA	NA	TRBV4-2	TRBJ1-3	TGTGCCAGCGGGCACGAGGGAAACACCATATATTTT	CASGHEGNTIYF
NA	NA	TRBV18	TRBJ2-2	TGTGCCAGCTCACAATCCCCTGACACCGGGGAGCTGTTTTTT	CASSQSPDTGELFF
NA	few	TRBV6-5	TRBJ2-5	TGTGCCAGCAGTTATTGGGCCCAAGCCCCAGAGACCCAGTACTTC	CASSYWAQAPETQYF
NA	NA	TRBV20-1	TRBJ2-7	TGCAGTGCTAGTGCCATCGACGCGGGCGAATACGAGCAGTACTTC	CSASAIDAGEYEQYF
NA	NA	TRBV10-3	TRBJ2-7	TGTGCCATCACCGGGGGTCCGGGGCAAAACTACGAGCAGTACTTC	CAITGGPGQNYEQYF
TRBD1	NA	TRBV5-1	TRBJ1-3	TGCGCCAGCAGCAGGACGCGGACAGGGTCTGGAAACACCATATATTTT	CASSRTRTGSGNTIYF
NA	once	TRBV7-3	TRBJ1-2	TGTGCCAGCAGCTTAAGGGTTGAGGAGGCACTAGGGCACTATGGCTACACCTTC	CASSLRVEEALGHYGYTF
TRBD2	NA	TRBV6-5	TRBJ2-3	TGTGCCAGCAGGCCGGGACTAGTGATCGCAGATACGCAGTATTTT	CASRPGLVIADTQYF
TRBD1	NA	TRBV7-9	TRBJ1-4	TGTGCCAGCAGCTCCGTGACAGGGTGGGGGGAAAAACTGTTTTTT	CASSSVTGWGEKLFF
NA	NA	TRBV2	TRBJ2-2	TGTGCCAGCAGTGGCGGGTCAACGAGGAACACCGGGGAGCTGTTTTTT	CASSGGSTRNTGELFF
TRBD1	NA	TRBV7-9	TRBJ1-5	TGTGCCAGCAGCCGTTCCGGGACAGGGAATCAGCCCCAGCATTTT	CASSRSGTGNQPQHF
TRBD1	NA	TRBV5-1	TRBJ2-1	TGCGCCAGCAGTCGGGACAGGGGAGACAATGAGCAGTTCTTC	CASSRDRGDNEQFF
NA	NA	TRBV11-1	TRBJ2-5	TGTGCCAGCAGCTTGTTCGTTAGCCAAGAGACCCAGTACTTC	CASSLFVSQETQYF
TRBD2	many	TRBV6-6	TRBJ2-3	TGTGCCAGCAGCCCAGCGGGGGGGCCGGGAGATACGCAGTATTTT	CASSPAGGPGDTQYF
NA	NA	TRBV2	TRBJ1-5	TGTGCCAGCAGTGAAGGCTGGCAGGGATACCAGCCCCAGCATTTT	CASSEGWQGYQPQHF
TRBD1	NA	TRBV28	TRBJ1-2	TGTGCCAGCAGACCACGGACAGGCGGTAACTATGGCTACACCTTC	CASRPRTGGNYGYTF
NA	NA	TRBV9	TRBJ2-6	TGTGCCAGCAGCGTAGCTAGCACCTCTGGGGCCAACGTCCTGACTTTC	CASSVASTSGANVLTF
TRBD2	NA	TRBV7-6	TRBJ2-5	TGTGCCAGCAGCTTTTTAGCGGGGGGGCAAGAGACCCAGTACTTC	CASSFLAGGQETQYF
NA	NA	TRBV7-2	TRBJ1-5	TGTGCCAGCAGCTTCAGGGGCGGGAATCAGCCCCAGCATTTT	CASSFRGGNQPQHF
NA	NA	TRBV4-2	TRBJ2-2	TGTGCCAGCAGGCGGACGGGGGCGAACACCGGGGAGCTGTTTTTT	CASRRTGANTGELFF
NA	NA	TRBV6-5	TRBJ1-1	TGTGCCAGCAGTTACTCTCAGGGGACGAACACTGAAGCTTTCTTT	CASSYSQGTNTEAFF
NA	once	TRBV19	TRBJ1-5	TGTGCCAGTAGCAGGACAGCGACTTATAGCAATCAGCCCCAGCATTTT	CASSRTATYSNQPQHF
TRBD2	NA	TRBV2	TRBJ2-5	TGTGCCAGCAGTTATCGGGGGGGCCAAGAGACCCAGTACTTC	CASSYRGGQETQYF
NA	NA	TRBV2	TRBJ1-2	TGTGCCAGCCGGGGGGAGGGCGGCTATGGCTACACCTTC	CASRGEGGYGYTF
NA	few	TRBV5-6	TRBJ1-6	TGTGCCAGCAGCCGTCCCGGGAATTCACCCCTCCACTTT	CASSRPGNSPLHF
NA	once	TRBV5-6	TRBJ2-5	TGTGCCAGCAGCTTTACAGGGAAAGAGACCCAGTACTTC	CASSFTGKETQYF
NA	few	TRBV6-4	TRBJ2-1	TGTGCCAGCAGTGACGGCAGCTCCTACAATGAGCAGTTCTTC	CASSDGSSYNEQFF
TRBD2	NA	TRBV9	TRBJ2-1	TGTGCCAGCAGCGTCGGACTAGCGGGGGGCCGATACTACAATGAGCAGTTCTTC	CASSVGLAGGRYYNEQFF
TRBD1	NA	TRBV6-5	TRBJ2-1	TGTGCCAGCAGGCAACAGGGGGGAAAGCAGTTCTTC	CASRQQGGKQFF
NA	NA	TRBV6-5	TRBJ1-6	TGTGCCAGCAGAAAAACAGTAGAAAATTCACCCCTCCACTTT	CASRKTVENSPLHF
NA	NA	TRBV3-1/TRBV3-2	TRBJ1-2	TGTGCCAGCAGCCAAGACGAGGACATTAACTATGGCTACACCTTC	CASSQDEDINYGYTF
TRBD2	NA	TRBV7-8	TRBJ2-3	TGTGCCAGCAGCCCCTTCACTAGCGGGGGGGCCGCAGATACGCAGTATTTT	CASSPFTSGGAADTQYF
TRBD1	few	TRBV4-1	TRBJ2-3	TGCGCCAGCAGCCCCGGACAGGGCCGGGGACTCGCGCAGTATTTT	CASSPGQGRGLAQYF
NA	few	TRBV5-6	TRBJ1-5	TGTGCCAGCAGCTGGGGAGGTCGTTCAAGCAATCAGCCCCAGCATTTT	CASSWGGRSSNQPQHF
NA	NA	TRBV4-1	TRBJ1-3	TGCGCCAGCAGCCAAGTCACAGGGTTCTCTGGAAACACCATATATTTT	CASSQVTGFSGNTIYF